The 11 T cell receptor beta chains reported below all come from one sample, sequenced in a study of cytomegalovirus exposure and HLA in healthy donors. Only in-frame clones appear in the TCRdb table, and some are missing; sequencing was by immunoSEQ multiplex PCR. The table has some 150,000 clones, about 86% seen once. The sample was PBMCs. These receptors were collected from a woman aged 18-35 years in good health and CMV-seropositive.

This chain connects TRBV4-1 to TRBJ1-5, with a weak D call TRBD1 (6 bases). Trimming pared 0 bases from V and 4 bases from J, leaving 10 bases between. The CDR3 runs to 15 residues. Looked up from germline, CDR1 is MGHRA and CDR2 is YSYEKL. DNA of the CDR3: TGCGCCAGCAGCCAAGAGACAGGCCTAAATCAGCCCCAGCATTTT. Protein: CASSQETGLNQPQHF.

The chain joins TRBV11-2 to TRBJ2-1; TRBD1 is a possible D gene (5 bases). Trimming took off 6 bases at V and 7 bases at J, with 16 bases between the two ends. This CDR3 has 14 amino acids. Germline lookup yields CDR1 SGHAT and CDR2 FQNNGV. CDR3 sequence: CASRPAGPANEQFF. In DNA, the CDR3 is TGTGCCAGCAGACCTGCAGGGCCCGCTAATGAGCAGTTCTTC.

The gene calls are TRBV7-9 and TRBJ1-2; no clear D. The CDR3 runs to 15 residues. Looked up from germline, CDR1 is SEHNR and CDR2 is FQNEAQ (reference sequence). With 3 bases removed from V and 4 bases from J, the gap between germline ends came to 15 bases. In DNA form, the CDR3 reads TGTGCCAGCAGCTTCCCCCTGACAATAAGCTATGGCTACACCTTC. Residues: CASSFPLTISYGYTF. Complete variable domain (other parts from reference TRBV7-9 and TRBJ1-2): DTGVSQNPRHKITKRGQNVTFRCDPISEHNRLYWYRQTLGQGPEFLTYFQNEAQLEKSRLLSDRFSAERPKGSFSTLEIQRTEQGDSAMYLCASSFPLTISYGYTFGSGTRLTVV.

The chain carries TRBV7-2 and TRBJ2-1; 11 bases align to TRBD1. V dropped 3 bases and J dropped 4; count of bases not matched to a gene: 2. The germline CDR1 and CDR2 sequences are SGHTA and FQGNSA. This CDR3 is 15 amino acids long. CDR3 in DNA: TGTGCCAGCAGCTTCGGGACAGGGGGTTACAATGAGCAGTTCTTC. The encoded protein is CASSFGTGGYNEQFF.

The chain joins TRBV28 to TRBJ2-2; tentative D call: TRBD1 (5 bases). Germline V gives CDR1 MDHEN, CDR2 SYDVKM. The CDR3 has 16 amino acids. V was pared by 2 bases and J by 7 bases, with 17 bases between. The CDR3 nucleotides are TGTGCCAGCAGTTTACCAGGGAACTTTCCCGACGGGGAGCTGTTTTTT. The encoded protein is CASSLPGNFPDGELFF.

V usage is TRBV6-4 and J usage is TRBJ2-3; 8 bases map to TRBD2. This CDR3 contains 15 residues. The J segment lost 1 base and the V segment lost 6 bases, leaving 6 bases of the junction unmatched. Germline values: CDR1 MRHNA, CDR2 SNTAGT. CDR3 nucleotide sequence: TGTGCCAGCAGCCATACTAGCGGTGGCACAGATACGCAGTATTTT. This codes for CASSHTSGGTDTQYF.

This clone was detected once. This chain links TRBV2 with TRBJ1-3, with D perhaps matching TRBD1 (6 bases). Germline V gene data show CDR1 as SNHLY and CDR2 as FYNNEI. The V end was cut by 3 bases, the J end by 4 bases, with 19 bases between. The CDR3 loop spans 17 amino acids. This CDR3 reads CASSEGARLLSGNTIYF. The CDR3 DNA follows: TGTGCCAGCAGTGAGGGGGCGCGGCTTTTATCCGGAAACACCATATATTTT.

V gene TRBV11-1 combines with J gene TRBJ2-5; D possibly corresponds to TRBD2 (6 bases). CDR1 and CDR2 from the germline V gene are SGHAT and FQDESV (reference sequence). The CDR3 covers 15 residues. V lost 1 base to trimming and J lost 1 base, with 10 bases between them. This chain's CDR3 is CASSLGGLTQETQYF. The CDR3 DNA follows: TGTGCCAGCAGCTTAGGGGGACTCACCCAAGAGACCCAGTACTTC.

This chain joins TRBV28 and TRBJ1-4, with a possible D match to TRBD1 (5 bases). This CDR3 has 14 amino acids. Between the trimmed V and J ends, which lost 6 bases and 4 bases, there was a span of 12 bases. Germline CDR1 and CDR2: MDHEN and SYDVKM. CDR3 nucleotide sequence: TGTGCCAGCAGCCTAAAGGGGTATAATGAAAAACTGTTTTTT. Amino acid sequence: CASSLKGYNEKLFF.

The gene calls are TRBV6-5 and TRBJ2-7, with 8 bases identical to TRBD1. Germline loops: CDR1 MNHEY, CDR2 SVGAGI. The CDR3 covers 16 residues. The V segment lost 0 bases and the J segment 2 bases; nucleotides outside the gene matches: 6. CDR3 in amino acids: CASSYSSGQVAYEQYF. The CDR3 nucleotides read TGTGCCAGCAGTTACTCGTCGGGACAGGTTGCCTACGAGCAGTACTTC.

V is TRBV28 and J is TRBJ1-2, with D possibly matching TRBD1 (6 bases). The germline V and J ends were trimmed by 8 bases and 3 bases, with 22 bases remaining between them. The length of the CDR3 is 16 residues. In germline, CDR1 is MDHEN, CDR2 SYDVKM. As DNA, the CDR3 is TGTGCCAGCTTTGGGCCTAAGGACAGTCAGGACTATGGCTACACCTTC. Translated: CASFGPKDSQDYGYTF.